Each of the 23 T cell receptor beta chains below was sequenced from the same sample in a study of neurological immune-mediated disorders. One entry per CDR3 protein, called by TCRdb with MiXCR from the 5' RACE reads. The sample yields around 13,000 distinct CDR3 sequences, more than 6% seen once. The sequenced sample consisted of CD8+ T cells from blood. The receptors originated from a woman aged 35 to 49 in good health.

V usage is TRBV13 and J usage is TRBJ2-5; 8 positions match TRBD1. V was pared by 3 bases and J by 4 bases, with 7 bases of the junction left unmatched. Germline loops: CDR1 PRHDT, CDR2 FYEKMQ (reference sequence). This CDR3 comprises 15 residues. As DNA, the CDR3 is TGTGCCAGCAGCTTCTTCGGACAGGGCCGAGAGACCCAGTACTTC. Encoded protein: CASSFFGQGRETQYF.

This clonotype was recorded at least ten times. V gene TRBV9 combines with J gene TRBJ2-2; 7 bases match TRBD1. The CDR3 extends over 13 amino acids. CDR1 is SGDLS and CDR2 is YYNGEE in the germline V gene. V shed 3 bases, J shed 11 bases, and the junction held 7 bases outside the gene matches. The CDR3 region has the DNA TGTGCCAGCAGCGCCCATAGGGGGCGAGAGCTGTTTTTT. Translation gives CASSAHRGRELFF.

This clonotype was observed at least ten times. The gene calls are TRBV27 and TRBJ2-2, with 9 bases fitting TRBD1. Losses at the gene ends were 8 bases for V and 4 bases for J; bases not matched to a gene: 17. The germline CDR1 and CDR2 sequences are MNHEY and SMNVEV (reference sequence). The CDR3 is 18 residues long. The DNA for the CDR3 is TGTGCCAGCGCTCTACGGAGACGGGGACAGGGAGGCACCGGGGAGCTGTTTTTT. Translated, it gives CASALRRRGQGGTGELFF.

This clonotype came up many times. This chain links TRBV7-8 with TRBJ2-7; D is perhaps TRBD1 or TRBD2 (5 bases each). There are 14 residues in the CDR3. Trimming removed 0 bases from V and 1 base from J, with 7 bases in between. The germline gives CDR1 SGHVS, CDR2 FQNEAQ. The CDR3 sequence: CASSLAGESYEQYF. The CDR3 DNA is TGTGCCAGCAGCTTAGCGGGGGAATCCTACGAGCAGTACTTC.

At least ten counts were recorded for this clonotype. In DNA, the CDR3 is TGTGCCACCAGCAGAGATAGGGGGCGCGGGGAGACCCAGTACTTC. This sequence encodes CATSRDRGRGETQYF. The J gene is TRBJ2-5, the V gene TRBV15; 7 bases agree with TRBD1. The CDR3 covers 15 residues. Germline V gene sequence: CDR1 LNHNV, CDR2 YYDKDF (reference sequence). V was pared by 0 bases and J by 5 bases, with 6 bases of the junction left unmatched.

This clonotype was counted many times. This chain links TRBV28 with TRBJ1-1, with D unresolved. This CDR3 contains 11 residues. Germline V gene data show CDR1 as MDHEN and CDR2 as SYDVKM. Deletions cut 5 bases from V and 6 bases from J, with 7 bases between. The CDR3 DNA reads TGTGCCAGCAGTCCGGGCCCTGAAGCTTTCTTT. As protein: CASSPGPEAFF.

This clonotype was counted ten times or more. The V and J genes are TRBV3-1 and TRBJ2-7; 11 bases line up with TRBD1. This CDR3 has 18 residues. Germline CDR1 LGHDT, CDR2 YNNKEL (reference sequence). With V trimmed by 2 bases and J by 3 bases, 12 bases remained unmatched. The chain's CDR3 is CASSQTPGQGVSGYEQYF. The DNA for the CDR3 is TGTGCCAGCAGCCAAACTCCGGGACAGGGGGTTTCTGGCTACGAGCAGTACTTC.

This clonotype was observed many times. V and J are TRBV5-1 and TRBJ2-3, with no clear D. This CDR3 has 12 residues. With 5 bases removed from V and 0 bases from J, the gap between germline ends came to 4 bases. The germline V gene encodes CDR1 SGHRS and CDR2 YFSETQ. As DNA, the CDR3 is TGCGCCAGCAGGGCCAGCACAGATACGCAGTATTTT. It yields the protein CASRASTDTQYF.

This clonotype was counted at least ten times. V is TRBV7-9 and J is TRBJ2-1, with 9 bases fitting TRBD2. V was pared by 1 base and J by 3 bases, with 1 base of the junction left unmatched. Germline V gene lookup returns CDR1 SEHNR and CDR2 FQNEAQ (reference sequence). The CDR3 extends over 15 amino acids. The DNA for the CDR3 is TGTGCCAGCAGCTTAGGACTAGCGGTCTACAATGAGCAGTTCTTC. It specifies CASSLGLAVYNEQFF.

This clonotype has at least ten counts. J is TRBJ1-2 and V is TRBV6-5; D unclear. The CDR3 is 13 residues long. With 6 bases removed from V and 4 bases from J, the gap between germline ends came to 12 bases. Germline V gives CDR1 MNHEY, CDR2 SVGAGI. The DNA for the CDR3 is TGTGCCAGCAGCCCCGGGCCCATCTATGGCTACACCTTC. It encodes CASSPGPIYGYTF.

There are many counts of this clonotype. The chain links TRBV7-3 to TRBJ2-1, with a weak D call TRBD2 (7 bases). V was pared by 3 bases and J by 9 bases, with 18 bases between. This CDR3 has 15 amino acids. Germline V gene sequence: CDR1 SGHTA, CDR2 FQGTGA. CDR3 region: CASSFGGPSPSEQFF. In DNA form, the CDR3 reads TGTGCCAGCAGCTTCGGGGGGCCTTCCCCATCTGAGCAGTTCTTC.

This clonotype was counted ten times or more. This chain links TRBV20-1 with TRBJ1-1; the match to TRBD1 covers 10 bases. Germline CDR1 and CDR2: DFQATT and SNEGSKA (reference sequence). This CDR3 region has 15 residues. Trimming at V came to 3 bases and at J to 10 bases, leaving 14 bases not matched to a gene. The CDR3 sequence: CSASQMRGQGPGAFF. CDR3 DNA: TGCAGTGCTAGCCAAATGAGGGGACAGGGGCCGGGAGCTTTCTTT.

This rearrangement joins TRBV6-6 to TRBJ2-5; TRBD2 matches 10 bases. Germline assignment: CDR1 MNHNY and CDR2 SVGAGI (reference sequence). The CDR3 loop spans 14 amino acids. The V gene end was trimmed by 6 bases and the J gene end by 5 bases; junction bases not matched to a gene: 6. CDR3 in DNA: TGTGCCAGCAGCCCGGGACTAGCGTGGGAGACCCAGTACTTC. It specifies CASSPGLAWETQYF.

This clonotype was recorded at least ten times. The V call is TRBV20-1, the J call TRBJ2-2; 14 bases agree with TRBD2. The ends lost 4 bases at V and 1 base at J; junction bases unmatched: 5. CDR3 size: 17 residues. Germline-derived CDR1 and CDR2 are DFQATT and SNEGSKA (reference sequence). The DNA of the CDR3 is TGCAGTGCTACTCCCGGACTAGCGGGAGGGAACACCGGGGAGCTGTTTTTT. Translation gives CSATPGLAGGNTGELFF.

This clonotype was counted ten times or more. The rearrangement joins TRBV28 to TRBJ2-3; the D gene is possibly TRBD2 (7 bases). V lost 5 bases and J lost 1, with 16 bases in between. Per the germline V gene, CDR1 is MDHEN and CDR2 is SYDVKM. The CDR3 spans 16 residues. CDR3 in DNA: TGTGCCAGCAGTCTCCCCTCGGGGGGCGGCACAGATACGCAGTATTTT. It encodes CASSLPSGGGTDTQYF.

This clonotype was recorded many times. The chain recombines TRBV6-6 with TRBJ2-3, with 13 bases identical to TRBD2. The V gene's germline CDR1 is MNHNY and CDR2 SVGAGI (reference sequence). V dropped 6 bases and J dropped 2; count of bases not matched to a gene: 2. The CDR3 loop spans 15 amino acids. For the CDR3, the DNA is TGTGCCAGCAGAGGACTAGCGGGGGACACAGATACGCAGTATTTT. Encoded protein: CASRGLAGDTDTQYF.

In this sample, this clonotype turned up many times. The V call is TRBV27, the J call TRBJ2-5; no clear D gene. The length of the CDR3 is 14 residues. Germline lookup yields CDR1 MNHEY and CDR2 SMNVEV (reference sequence). Trimming stripped 6 bases from V and 1 base from J, with 12 bases between. DNA of the CDR3: TGTGCCAGCAGCCTTATCTCGGGCCAAGAGACCCAGTACTTC. Protein: CASSLISGQETQYF.

This clonotype was observed at least ten times. The CDR3 region has the DNA TGCAGCGTTGCCGACCCATACGAGCAGTACTTC. As protein: CSVADPYEQYF. The chain combines TRBV29-1 with TRBJ2-7; D remains ambiguous. CDR3 size: 11 residues. Germline CDR1 is SQVTM and CDR2 is ANQGSEA. The germline V and J ends were trimmed by 4 bases and 4 bases, with 8 bases remaining between them.

By frequency in the sample, this clonotype is medium-sized (0.01 to 0.1%). The rearrangement links TRBV5-1 to TRBJ1-1, with D hard to call. The CDR3 runs to 14 residues. CDR1 SGHRS and CDR2 YFSETQ come from the germline V gene. The V gene lost 6 bases and the J gene lost 0 bases, with 12 bases spanning the gap. CDR3 loop: CASNPGGMNTEAFF. In nucleotides, the CDR3 is TGCGCCAGCAACCCTGGAGGCATGAACACTGAAGCTTTCTTT.

This clonotype has ten or more counts. V gene TRBV6-5 combines with J gene TRBJ2-1; D might be TRBD1 (5 bases). CDR3 length: 14 residues. V was clipped by 3 bases and J by 7 bases, with 13 bases between them. CDR1 is MNHEY, CDR2 SVGAGI, per germline. CDR3 sequence reads: CASSYGGAVNEQFF. DNA of the CDR3: TGTGCCAGCAGTTATGGTGGGGCGGTGAATGAGCAGTTCTTC.

This clonotype was seen repeatedly, ten times or more. The V gene is TRBV10-3, the J gene TRBJ2-1; 7 bases map to TRBD1. The CDR3 is made up of 13 amino acids. J lost 8 bases, V lost 6 bases, and 7 bases had no gene match. CDR1 and CDR2 (germline): ENHRY, SYGVKD. The CDR3 protein is CAIRDTGVDEQFF. The DNA for the CDR3 is TGTGCCATCAGAGACACAGGGGTAGATGAGCAGTTCTTC.

By proportion, this clonotype is medium-sized (0.01 to 0.1%). This chain links TRBV29-1 with TRBJ2-1; 8 positions agree with TRBD2. V shed 3 bases, J shed 0 bases, and the junction held 10 bases outside the gene matches. The length of the CDR3 is 17 residues. The V gene's germline CDR1 is SQVTM and CDR2 ANQGSEA. The CDR3 reads CSVEPAGVGSSYNEQFF. The CDR3 DNA follows: TGCAGCGTTGAGCCAGCGGGAGTCGGGAGCTCCTACAATGAGCAGTTCTTC.

Notes on this clonotype: A read error may account for a junction end that differs from germline. The V and J genes are TRBV18 and TRBJ2-5; either TRBD1 or TRBD2 may supply D (6 bases each). Germline V gene lookup returns CDR1 KGHSH and CDR2 LQKENI. The CDR3 is made up of 15 amino acids. The CDR3 DNA follows: TGTGCCAACTCACCAATCGGGGGCCACAAAGAGACCCAGTACTTC. This encodes CANSPIGGHKETQYF.